These T cell receptor beta chains were read from a single sample in a study of cytomegalovirus exposure and HLA in healthy donors. Method: immunoSEQ multiplex PCR; TCRdb's copy keeps in-frame clones and lacks some. Of 100,000 to 130,000 clones listed, roughly 72% were seen once; the top ten hold around 7.4%. The specimen was PBMCs. These TCRs come from a man aged 30 to 39 in good health and CMV-seronegative. Both conserved end residues are part of each CDR3. D genes are given only for firm matches. Size is stated for part of the rows, as once, few or many counts, or as a class when the clone is expanded.

v_call	d_call	j_call	clone_size	cdr3_aa	cdr3_nt
TRBV7-2	.	TRBJ2-7	.	CASSLRTVSYEQYF	TGTGCCAGCAGCTTGCGGACAGTCTCCTACGAGCAGTACTTC
TRBV7-3	TRBD2	TRBJ2-5	.	CASSSTGLAGETQYF	TGTGCCAGCAGCTCCACCGGACTAGCGGGAGAGACCCAGTACTTC
TRBV10-3	TRBD1	TRBJ1-1	few	CAIRDRANTEAFF	TGTGCCATCCGGGACAGGGCGAACACTGAAGCTTTCTTT
TRBV30	TRBD2	TRBJ2-3	.	CAWRTGGQSDTQYF	TGTGCCTGGAGGACGGGGGGGCAATCAGATACGCAGTATTTT
TRBV5-1	TRBD2	TRBJ2-7	.	CASSLGLAGGPSYEQYF	TGCGCCAGCAGCTTGGGACTAGCGGGAGGGCCCTCCTACGAGCAGTACTTC
TRBV6-5	.	TRBJ2-1	.	CASSPGLVAYNEQFF	TGTGCCAGCAGTCCAGGGCTGGTAGCCTACAATGAGCAGTTCTTC
TRBV5-1	.	TRBJ2-5	few	CASSLAGVQETQYF	TGCGCCAGCAGCTTGGCAGGGGTCCAAGAGACCCAGTACTTC
TRBV7-9	.	TRBJ2-3	.	CASTSGGGADTQYF	TGTGCCAGCACCTCCGGCGGGGGCGCAGATACGCAGTATTTT
TRBV5-1	TRBD1	TRBJ2-7	few	CASSWTGGGSYEQYF	TGCGCCAGCAGCTGGACAGGGGGCGGATCGTACGAGCAGTACTTC
TRBV27	.	TRBJ2-1	.	CASSLMSGYNEQFF	TGTGCCAGCAGTTTAATGTCAGGCTACAATGAGCAGTTCTTC
TRBV7-3	TRBD2	TRBJ2-1	.	CASSLGTSAIDEQFF	TGTGCCAGCAGCTTGGGGACTAGCGCGATCGATGAGCAGTTCTTC
TRBV5-1	TRBD1	TRBJ2-7	.	CASSRTGADEQYF	TGCGCCAGCAGCCGGACAGGGGCGGACGAGCAGTACTTC
TRBV7-2	.	TRBJ1-1	.	CASSLLNRNTEAFF	TGTGCCAGCAGTTTGCTAAACAGGAACACTGAAGCTTTCTTT
TRBV5-1	TRBD1	TRBJ2-3	few	CASSLTGANTDTQYF	TGCGCCAGCAGCCTGACAGGGGCCAACACAGATACGCAGTATTTT
TRBV19	.	TRBJ2-4	.	CASSTGTKNIQYF	TGTGCCAGTAGTACCGGGACTAAAAACATTCAGTACTTC
TRBV7-9	TRBD2	TRBJ2-3	few	CASSPGTSGMDTQYF	TGTGCCAGCAGCCCAGGGACTAGCGGGATGGATACGCAGTATTTT
TRBV7-2	TRBD1	TRBJ2-5	few	CASSLSIDGTVKETQYF	TGTGCCAGCAGCTTAAGTATCGACGGGACAGTAAAAGAGACCCAGTACTTC
TRBV28	TRBD2	TRBJ2-2	once	CATTPRGRAATGELFF	TGTGCCACCACTCCGCGCGGGAGGGCCGCCACCGGGGAGCTGTTTTTT
TRBV28	.	TRBJ1-6	.	CASRDGASSYNSPLHF	TGTGCCAGCAGGGATGGGGCCAGCTCCTATAATTCACCCCTCCACTTT
TRBV6-1	TRBD1	TRBJ2-1	.	CASNPTGGGYNEQFF	TGTGCCAGCAACCCGACAGGGGGGGGATACAATGAGCAGTTCTTC
TRBV5-6	.	TRBJ2-7	.	CASSNGGRGIEQYF	TGTGCCAGCAGCAATGGGGGGCGGGGGATCGAGCAGTACTTC
TRBV5-4	.	TRBJ2-1	.	CASSLDRSNYNEQFF	TGTGCCAGCAGCTTGGACAGGAGCAACTACAATGAGCAGTTCTTC
TRBV19	.	TRBJ2-1	.	CASSIGGVLYNEQFF	TGTGCCAGTAGTATCGGGGGTGTGCTCTACAATGAGCAGTTCTTC
TRBV9	.	TRBJ2-7	once	CASSVGQKSYEQYF	TGTGCCAGCAGCGTAGGACAGAAATCCTACGAGCAGTACTTC
TRBV7-9	.	TRBJ2-2	.	CASSLPNTGELFF	TGTGCCAGCAGCTTACCTAACACCGGGGAGCTGTTTTTT
TRBV28	.	TRBJ1-5	.	CASSLLGGSTPVQPQHF	TGTGCCAGCAGTTTACTGGGGGGATCGACACCGGTCCAGCCCCAGCATTTT
TRBV7-9	TRBD1	TRBJ2-5	.	CASSWTGEKETQYF	TGTGCCAGCAGCTGGACAGGGGAAAAAGAGACCCAGTACTTC
TRBV27	TRBD2	TRBJ2-2	.	CASSLSIDLAGVGGLFF	TGTGCCAGCAGTTTATCGATCGACCTAGCGGGAGTAGGGGGGCTGTTTTTT
TRBV9	TRBD1	TRBJ1-4	.	CASSFRDSATNEKLFF	TGTGCCAGCAGCTTCCGGGACAGTGCAACTAATGAAAAACTGTTTTTT
TRBV19	TRBD1	TRBJ2-5	.	CASSWAGGREETQYF	TGTGCCAGTTCATGGGCAGGGGGCCGGGAAGAGACCCAGTACTTC